The rows below give T cell receptor beta chains drawn from one sample of a study of blood T cell repertoires in COVID-19. TCRdb's table, derived via immunoSEQ multiplex PCR, lists solely in-frame clones and lacks some. The sample shows roughly 230,000 clones, around 92% of them seen only once. The material sequenced was PBMCs or T cells enriched from blood (not recorded which). The receptor source for this set is a woman aged 25-40 years with acute COVID-19. Both conserved end residues are part of each CDR3. The D gene is left open where the match is weak.

v_call	j_call	d_call	cdr3_aa	cdr3_nt
TRBV5-1	TRBJ2-7	TRBD1	CASSLAVQGAFEQYF	TGCGCCAGCAGCTTGGCGGTACAGGGGGCTTTCGAGCAGTACTTC
TRBV11-2	TRBJ1-2	NA	CASSHPGVYGYTF	TGTGCCAGCAGCCACCCGGGAGTTTATGGCTACACCTTC
TRBV5-1	TRBJ1-2	TRBD1	CASSLEGAPGGYTF	TGCGCCAGCAGCTTGGAGGGGGCCCCGGGGGGCTACACCTTC
TRBV5-4	TRBJ1-2	NA	CASSLDSGDGYTF	TGTGCCAGCAGCTTGGATAGCGGGGATGGCTACACCTTC
TRBV27	TRBJ1-2	NA	CASSSPHQGNYGYTF	TGTGCCAGCAGTTCCCCCCACCAGGGGAACTATGGCTACACCTTC
TRBV7-8	TRBJ1-4	NA	CASSPSGWGVNEKLFF	TGTGCCAGCAGCCCGTCGGGGTGGGGGGTAAATGAAAAACTGTTTTTT
TRBV10-2	TRBJ1-1	TRBD1	CASSVPGQGWIAFF	TGCGCCAGCAGTGTCCCGGGACAGGGGTGGATAGCTTTCTTT
TRBV29-1	TRBJ2-1	NA	CSVARTDGIYNEQFF	TGCAGCGTTGCACGGACAGACGGAATCTACAATGAGCAGTTCTTC
TRBV2	TRBJ2-5	TRBD2	CASSGDYSQTQYF	TGTGCCAGCAGTGGGGACTACTCACAGACCCAGTACTTC
TRBV7-9	TRBJ1-2	NA	CASSLGAYYGYTF	TGTGCCAGCAGCTTAGGCGCCTACTATGGCTACACCTTC
TRBV6-1	TRBJ2-2	NA	CASSESLAANTGELFF	TGTGCCAGCAGTGAATCACTAGCAGCGAACACCGGGGAGCTGTTTTTT
TRBV5-6	TRBJ2-3	NA	CASSFSGEDTQYF	TGTGCCAGCAGCTTCTCCGGGGAAGATACGCAGTATTTT
TRBV7-9	TRBJ1-4	NA	CASSRGTATNEKLFF	TGTGCCAGCAGCCGAGGGACTGCAACTAATGAAAAACTGTTTTTT
TRBV11-3	TRBJ2-1	TRBD2	CASSLDPVAGWSEQFF	TGTGCCAGCAGCTTAGATCCAGTAGCGGGGTGGTCGGAGCAGTTCTTC
TRBV19	TRBJ1-5	TRBD1	CASSTGRGVNQPQHF	TGTGCCAGTAGTACCGGCAGGGGGGTGAATCAGCCCCAGCATTTT
TRBV6-1	TRBJ1-4	TRBD1	CASSETDREGEKLFF	TGTGCCAGCAGTGAAACCGACAGGGAAGGTGAAAAACTGTTTTTT
TRBV27	TRBJ1-5	NA	CASRAGNQPQHF	TGTGCCAGCAGGGCGGGCAATCAGCCCCAGCATTTT